Following are 30 T cell receptor beta chains from one sample sequenced in a study of T cells expressing NK-cell markers. With the 5' RACE reads reprocessed, TCRdb shows one record per CDR3 protein and no DNA. This repertoire includes 450,000 to 600,000 distinct CDR3 sequences. The sequenced sample was blood T cells: a sorted CD56 or NKG2C T cell subset, CD4+ or CD8+ T cells, or bulk PBMC T cells (not recorded which). The source is a man aged 18 to 29 in good health.

The V gene is TRBV13, the J gene TRBJ2-5; TCRdb lists TRBD1, though no DNA is available to test this call. Per the germline V gene, CDR1 is PRHDT and CDR2 is FYEKMQ (reference sequence). The CDR3 runs to 14 residues. The chain's CDR3 is CASSRGRGRETQYF.

The chain has TRBV4-1 and TRBJ2-2; checking the TCRdb D call of TRBD1 is not possible without DNA. The CDR3 spans 14 residues. Germline CDR1 MGHRA, CDR2 YSYEKL. This CDR3 reads CASSLSEGTGELFF.

The chain uses TRBV7-9 and TRBJ1-2; there is no DNA to check the TCRdb D call of TRBD1. Germline-derived CDR1 and CDR2 are SEHNR and FQNEAQ (reference sequence). The length of the CDR3 is 11 residues. The CDR3 sequence: CASSLAGHITF.

The chain joins TRBV4-1 to TRBJ2-2; as DNA is missing, the TRBD2 call by TCRdb cannot be tested. Germline V gives CDR1 MGHRA, CDR2 YSYEKL. The CDR3 consists of 15 residues. This CDR3 reads CASSQVSGGAGELFF.

V usage is TRBV14 and J usage is TRBJ2-7. The CDR3 runs to 14 residues. Germline CDR1 is SGHDN and CDR2 is FVKESK. This CDR3 reads CASSQRVGTYEQYF.

V usage is TRBV5-1 and J usage is TRBJ1-6. This CDR3 has 15 residues. Per germline, CDR1 SGHRS and CDR2 YFSETQ. CDR3: CASSLNRLNNSPLHF. The full variable domain, in which reference TRBV5-1 and TRBJ1-6 provide the parts outside the CDR3, is KAGVTQTPRYLIKTRGQQVTLSCSPISGHRSVSWYQQTPGQGLQFLFEYFSETQRNKGNFPGRFSGRQFSNSRSEMNVSTLELGDSALYLCASSLNRLNNSPLHFGNGTRLTVT.

The chain carries TRBV18 and TRBJ1-1. CDR1 is KGHSH, CDR2 LQKENI, per germline. The CDR3 covers 13 residues. The CDR3 protein is CASSPQSYYEAFF.

The chain employs TRBV7-2 and TRBJ1-6; without DNA, the TCRdb call of TRBD1 cannot be checked. Germline-derived CDR1 and CDR2 are SGHTA and FQGNSA. The CDR3 is made up of 14 amino acids. The CDR3 loop is CASRNQGYNSPLHF.

The chain is built from TRBV10-3 and TRBJ2-7; TCRdb's D call of TRBD1 is untestable without DNA. Germline loops: CDR1 ENHRY, CDR2 SYGVKD. This CDR3 is built from 13 residues. The CDR3 reads CAISAATGHEQYF.

V is TRBV29-1 and J is TRBJ2-1; the TRBD1 assignment by TCRdb is unverifiable without DNA. CDR3 length: 12 residues. Germline V gene sequence: CDR1 SQVTM, CDR2 ANQGSEA. CDR3 in amino acids: CSALDGVNEQFF.

The gene calls are TRBV6-1 and TRBJ1-1. This CDR3 contains 14 residues. Germline values: CDR1 MNHNS, CDR2 SASEGT. The CDR3 region is CASSETMMDTEAFF.

The chain carries TRBV11-2 and TRBJ2-3; TCRdb proposes TRBD1, but this gene call is untestable without DNA. CDR1 and CDR2 from the germline V gene are SGHAT and FQNNGV. This CDR3 has 15 residues. CDR3 sequence: CASSRPGQVTDTQYF.

The chain joins TRBV25-1 to TRBJ1-1. CDR1 is MGHDK and CDR2 is SYGVNS in the germline V gene. This CDR3 comprises 11 residues. CDR3 in amino acids: CASSENTEAFF.

The rearrangement joins TRBV29-1 to TRBJ2-3; as DNA is missing, the TRBD1 call by TCRdb cannot be tested. This CDR3 has 13 amino acids. Germline CDR1 reads SQVTM; CDR2 reads ANQGSEA. The CDR3 sequence is CSVGQGRTDTQYF.

The CDR3 region is CASSRLGLAGTYEQYF. The V and J genes are TRBV11-2 and TRBJ2-7; TCRdb indicates TRBD2, and absent DNA this call remains unverified. Germline CDR1 SGHAT, CDR2 FQNNGV. The CDR3 has 16 amino acids.

The chain has TRBV7-8 and TRBJ2-4; TCRdb's D gene call, TRBD2, goes unchecked for lack of DNA. This CDR3 contains 14 residues. The germline CDR1 and CDR2 sequences are SGHVS and FQNEAQ. This chain's CDR3 is CASSPGGDYNIQYF.

V usage is TRBV20-1 and J usage is TRBJ1-1. Germline V gene sequence: CDR1 DFQATT, CDR2 SNEGSKA (reference sequence). The CDR3 runs to 11 residues. This CDR3 reads CSARGILKAFF.

The chain has TRBV12-3 or TRBV12-4 and TRBJ2-1; the D call of TRBD2 rests on TCRdb alone, since no DNA is present to check it. The CDR3 length is 13 residues. This chain's CDR3 is CATTSGTGGEQFF.

The chain uses TRBV6-2 or TRBV6-3 and TRBJ2-1; the TRBD2 assignment by TCRdb is unverifiable without DNA. The CDR3 covers 13 residues. The germline V gene encodes CDR1 MNHEY and CDR2 SVGEGT. The CDR3 protein is CACQAGGDNEQFF.

This sequence joins TRBV5-1 and TRBJ2-5; without DNA, the TCRdb call of TRBD2 cannot be checked. CDR3 size: 16 residues. The germline V gene encodes CDR1 SGHRS and CDR2 YFSETQ. This chain's CDR3 is CASSSRLAGAVETQYF.

The chain combines TRBV27 with TRBJ2-3; TCRdb designates TRBD2, a call that cannot be tested without DNA. The CDR3 contains 18 residues. Germline CDR1 and CDR2: MNHEY and SMNVEV (reference sequence). The CDR3: CASIPGLAGVLPTDTQYF.

The J gene is TRBJ2-1, the V gene TRBV28; the D gene TCRdb calls, TRBD2, cannot be checked with no DNA. Germline V gene data show CDR1 as MDHEN and CDR2 as SYDVKM. The CDR3 runs 16 residues. CDR3 amino acids: CASSLLALKIYNEQFF.

The rearrangement links TRBV7-2 to TRBJ2-7; the D call from TCRdb, TRBD1, cannot be confirmed without DNA. Germline V lookup: CDR1 SGHTA, CDR2 FQGNSA. This CDR3 has 15 amino acids. The chain's CDR3 is CASSLVVGQGYEQYF.

V gene TRBV6-5 combines with J gene TRBJ1-1; no DNA is available, so the TRBD1 call from TCRdb remains unchecked. The germline V gene encodes CDR1 MNHEY and CDR2 SVGAGI. This CDR3 has 15 amino acids. The CDR3 loop is CASSYPPGGDTEAFF.

The chain recombines TRBV6-5 with TRBJ1-2; the TCRdb call, TRBD1, lacks DNA for checking. Germline lookup yields CDR1 MNHEY and CDR2 SVGAGI. This CDR3 region has 14 residues. CDR3 protein: CASSYGTGGNGYTF.

The chain is built from TRBV5-4 and TRBJ2-3. The CDR3 covers 14 residues. Germline CDR1 and CDR2: SGHNT and YYREEE (reference sequence). The CDR3: CASSLSWTKDTQYF.

V usage is TRBV5-1 and J usage is TRBJ2-3; TCRdb's D call, TRBD2, is unchecked because there is no DNA. Germline CDR1 SGHRS, CDR2 YFSETQ. The CDR3 has 17 amino acids. CDR3 in amino acids: CASSLVLGLGPTDTQYF.

Here the CDR3 reads CASSLAGTPVYEQYF. The chain carries TRBV6-1 and TRBJ2-7; TCRdb's D call, TRBD1, is unchecked because there is no DNA. This CDR3 is built from 15 residues. Per the germline V gene, CDR1 is MNHNS and CDR2 is SASEGT.

The gene calls are TRBV18 and TRBJ1-4; TCRdb proposes TRBD1, but this gene call is untestable without DNA. The CDR3 has 16 residues. Germline V gene sequence: CDR1 KGHSH, CDR2 LQKENI. CDR3 sequence: CASSPSPEAYNEKLFF.

J is TRBJ2-1 and V is TRBV5-1; lacking DNA, the TRBD2 call made by TCRdb goes unchecked. There are 19 residues in the CDR3. Germline values: CDR1 SGHRS, CDR2 YFSETQ. The CDR3 protein is CASSPYYDLAGGPGNEQFF.